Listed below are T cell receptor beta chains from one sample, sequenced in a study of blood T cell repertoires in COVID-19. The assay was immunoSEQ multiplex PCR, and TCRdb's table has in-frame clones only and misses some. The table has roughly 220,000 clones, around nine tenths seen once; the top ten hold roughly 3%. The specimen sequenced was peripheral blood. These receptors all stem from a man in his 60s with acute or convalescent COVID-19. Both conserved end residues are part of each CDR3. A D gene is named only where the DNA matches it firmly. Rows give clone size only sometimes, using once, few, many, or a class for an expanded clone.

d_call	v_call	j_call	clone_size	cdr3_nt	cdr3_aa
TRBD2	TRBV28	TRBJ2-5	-	TGTGCCAGCAGTTCCCCAGCGGGGGTGGTGGAGACCCAGTACTTC	CASSSPAGVVETQYF
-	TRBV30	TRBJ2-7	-	TGTGCCTGGGTCGCGGGGACAGCGACTTACGAGCAGTACTTC	CAWVAGTATYEQYF
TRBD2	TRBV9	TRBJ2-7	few	TGTGCCAGCAGCGCCCTAGCGGGGGGAGGCGAGCAGTACTTC	CASSALAGGGEQYF
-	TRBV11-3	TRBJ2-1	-	TGTGCCAGCAGCTTAGAAAGGGACACACGATACAATGAGCAGTTCTTC	CASSLERDTRYNEQFF
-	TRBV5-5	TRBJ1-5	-	TGTGCCAGCAGCTTTACAGGGTTCGGAAATCAGCCCCAGCATTTT	CASSFTGFGNQPQHF
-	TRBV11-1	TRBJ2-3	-	TGTGCCAGCAGCCCGTGGACTCTTACAGATACGCAGTATTTT	CASSPWTLTDTQYF
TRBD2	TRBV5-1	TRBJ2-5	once	TGCGCCAGCAGCTTGGCCGTAGCGGGTGGGGGAGAGACCCAGTACTTC	CASSLAVAGGGETQYF
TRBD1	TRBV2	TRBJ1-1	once	TGTGCCAGCAGGTGGCAGGGGGGCACTGAAGCTTTCTTT	CASRWQGGTEAFF
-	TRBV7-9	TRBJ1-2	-	TGTGCCAGCAGCTTTCCCGGGTATGGCTACACCTTC	CASSFPGYGYTF
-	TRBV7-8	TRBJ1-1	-	TGTGCCAGCAGCCGTGACACAAACACTGAAGCTTTCTTT	CASSRDTNTEAFF
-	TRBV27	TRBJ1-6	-	TGTGCCAGCAGTTTAGGTCCGCAGGTTCCCCTCCACTTT	CASSLGPQVPLHF
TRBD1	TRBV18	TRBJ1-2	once	TGTGCCAGCTCACCCGGGACAGGGCGAGGCTACACCTTC	CASSPGTGRGYTF
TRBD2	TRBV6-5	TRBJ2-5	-	TGTGCCAGCAGGCCCCCGGGACTAGGATGGGAGACCCAGTACTTC	CASRPPGLGWETQYF
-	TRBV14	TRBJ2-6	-	TGTGCCAGCAGCCAAGGACTAGCTGGGGCCAACGTCCTGACTTTC	CASSQGLAGANVLTF
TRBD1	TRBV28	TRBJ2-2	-	TGTGCCAGCAGGTCCCGACAGGGGCGCAGGGAGCTGTTTTTT	CASRSRQGRRELFF
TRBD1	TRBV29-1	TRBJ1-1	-	TGCAGCGTCGGACAGGGTAACACTGAAGCTTTCTTT	CSVGQGNTEAFF
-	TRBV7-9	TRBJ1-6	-	TGTGCCAGCAGCTTGGGCGGGGTCGGTAATTCACCCCTCCACTTT	CASSLGGVGNSPLHF
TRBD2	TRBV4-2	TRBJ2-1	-	TGTGCCAGCAGCCATACTAGCGGGGGTTCCTACAATGAGCAGTTCTTC	CASSHTSGGSYNEQFF
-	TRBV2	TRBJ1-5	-	TGTGCCAGCAGTGAGGGCAGGGGCCCGGGGATCAGCAATCAGCCCCAGCATTTT	CASSEGRGPGISNQPQHF
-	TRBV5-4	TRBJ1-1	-	TGTGCCAGCAGCCTATCATCGAACACTGAAGCTTTCTTT	CASSLSSNTEAFF
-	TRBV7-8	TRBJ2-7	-	TGTGCCAGCAGCTTAGCGGATTCCTCCCTGACAGCCTCCTACGAGCAGTACTTC	CASSLADSSLTASYEQYF
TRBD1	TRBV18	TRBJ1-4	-	TGTGCCAGCTCACCAGGGACAGGGGGCACTAATGAAAAACTGTTTTTT	CASSPGTGGTNEKLFF
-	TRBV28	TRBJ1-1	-	TGTGCCAGCAGCTCAACAGGGTTAGTGGGCACTGAAGCTTTCTTT	CASSSTGLVGTEAFF
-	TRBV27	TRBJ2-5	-	TGTGCCAGCAGCCGCATCGGGGCCCAGTACTTC	CASSRIGAQYF
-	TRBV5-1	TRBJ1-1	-	TGCGCCAGCAGCTTGAGGTGGGCTCAGAACACTGAAGCTTTCTTT	CASSLRWAQNTEAFF
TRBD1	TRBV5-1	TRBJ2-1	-	TGCGCCAGCAGCTTGGCGGACAGGGCGAATGAGCAGTTCTTC	CASSLADRANEQFF
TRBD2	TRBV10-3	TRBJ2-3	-	TGTGCCATCAGCTTAGCGGGGGGGCACGGAGATACGCAGTATTTT	CAISLAGGHGDTQYF